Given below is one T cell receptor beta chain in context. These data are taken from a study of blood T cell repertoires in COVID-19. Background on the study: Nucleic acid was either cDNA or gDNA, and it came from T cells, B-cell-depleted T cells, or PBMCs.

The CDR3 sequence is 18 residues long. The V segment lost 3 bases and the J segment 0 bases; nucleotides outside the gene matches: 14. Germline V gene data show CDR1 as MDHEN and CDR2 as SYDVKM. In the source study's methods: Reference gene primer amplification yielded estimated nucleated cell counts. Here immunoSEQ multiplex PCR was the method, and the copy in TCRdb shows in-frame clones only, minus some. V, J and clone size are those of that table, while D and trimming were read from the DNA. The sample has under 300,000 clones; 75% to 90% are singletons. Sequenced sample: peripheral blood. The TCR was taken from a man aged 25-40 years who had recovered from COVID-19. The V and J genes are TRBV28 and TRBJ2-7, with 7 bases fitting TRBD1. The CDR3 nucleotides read TGTGCCAGCAGTTTTCCGGGACAGACCCCACTGGCCTCCTACGAGCAGTACTTC. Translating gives CASSFPGQTPLASYEQYF.